This T cell receptor (beta chain) originates from a study of post-analysis software for immune sequencing data. This CDR3 region has 12 residues. Germline assignment: CDR1 SGDLS and CDR2 YYNGEE. Deletions cut 0 bases from V and 7 bases from J, with 6 bases between. This clonotype occurred a few times. The antigen remains undetermined. Presence of unique molecular identifiers characterized the TCR beta cDNA libraries. MiXCR was run by TCRdb on the PCR reads, yielding one entry per CDR3 protein. The table lists a few hundred thousand distinct CDR3 sequences, 30% to 45% of them singletons. Study-wide findings and caveats: A handful of TRBV segments appeared more often in patients than in controls, and TRBV5-6, TRBV5-1 and TRBV20-1 were among these.

This chain joins TRBV9 and TRBJ2-3; D remains unclear. The receptor was derived from a girl between 5 and 17 years old with multiple sclerosis. The sample was blood. The CDR3 sequence is CASSVDDHTQYF. CDR3 DNA sequence: TGTGCCAGCAGCGTAGACGACCATACGCAGTATTTT.